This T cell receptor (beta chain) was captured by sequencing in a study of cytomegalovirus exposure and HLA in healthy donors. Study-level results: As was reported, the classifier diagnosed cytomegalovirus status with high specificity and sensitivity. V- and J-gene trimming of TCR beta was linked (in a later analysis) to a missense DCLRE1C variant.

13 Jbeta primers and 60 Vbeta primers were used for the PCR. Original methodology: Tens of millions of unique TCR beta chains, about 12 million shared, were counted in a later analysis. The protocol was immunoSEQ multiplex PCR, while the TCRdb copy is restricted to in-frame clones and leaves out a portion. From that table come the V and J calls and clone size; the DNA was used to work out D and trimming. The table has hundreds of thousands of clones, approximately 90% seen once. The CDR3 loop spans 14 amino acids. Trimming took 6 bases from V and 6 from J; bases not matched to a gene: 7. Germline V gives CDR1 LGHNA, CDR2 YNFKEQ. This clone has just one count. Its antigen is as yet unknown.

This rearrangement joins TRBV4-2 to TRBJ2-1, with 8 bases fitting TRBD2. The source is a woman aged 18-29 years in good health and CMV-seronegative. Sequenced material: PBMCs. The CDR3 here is CASRTSGLGNEQFF. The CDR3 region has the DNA TGTGCCAGCAGAACTAGCGGACTTGGCAATGAGCAGTTCTTC.